The text below deals with one T cell receptor beta chain. What it binds is not known. The CDR3 spans 15 residues. Germline V gene lookup returns CDR1 SQVTM and CDR2 ANQGSEA. Germline trimming cut 4 bases from V and 5 bases from J; bases unmatched to any gene: 6. These data originate in a study of response to subunit inactivated influenza vaccine. Study-level results: Each seasonal influenza vaccination recruits few new T cells, the authors suggested.

TCRdb processed the RT-PCR reads anew with MiXCR; each CDR3 protein has one entry. The table records over 800,000 distinct CDR3 sequences, around 20% of them present only once. The sequence was collected from a man between 45 and 60 years old who received an inactivated influenza vaccine. The genes are TRBV29-1 and TRBJ2-1; 12 positions match TRBD2. The input for sequencing was PBMCs from blood, taken roughly 5 days after vaccination. In DNA form, the CDR3 reads TGCAGCGTTGCCCTGAGACTAGCGGGGGACAATGAGCAGTTCTTC. Its translation: CSVALRLAGDNEQFF.